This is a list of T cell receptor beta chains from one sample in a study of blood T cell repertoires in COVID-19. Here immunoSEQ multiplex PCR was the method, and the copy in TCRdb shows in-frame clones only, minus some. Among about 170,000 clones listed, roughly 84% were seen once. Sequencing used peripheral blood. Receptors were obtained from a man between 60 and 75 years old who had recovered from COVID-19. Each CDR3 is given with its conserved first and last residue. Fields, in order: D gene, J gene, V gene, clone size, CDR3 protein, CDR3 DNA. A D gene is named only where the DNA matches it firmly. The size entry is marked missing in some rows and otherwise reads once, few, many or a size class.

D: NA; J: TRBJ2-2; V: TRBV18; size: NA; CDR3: CASSQTAGNTGELFF; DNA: TGTGCCAGCTCACAGACTGCGGGGAACACCGGGGAGCTGTTTTTT
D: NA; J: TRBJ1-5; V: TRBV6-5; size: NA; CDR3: CASRKGPNQPQHF; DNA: TGTGCCAGCAGAAAGGGGCCCAATCAGCCCCAGCATTTT
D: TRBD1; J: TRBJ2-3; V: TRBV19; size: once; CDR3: CASSGGTGDLDTQYF; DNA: TGTGCCAGTAGTGGGGGGACAGGGGATCTAGATACGCAGTATTTT
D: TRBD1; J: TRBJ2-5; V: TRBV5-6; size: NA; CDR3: CASTRDSQETQYF; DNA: TGTGCCAGCACCCGGGACAGCCAAGAGACCCAGTACTTC
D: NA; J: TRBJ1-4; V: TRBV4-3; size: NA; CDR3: CASSQVGGIGGEKLFF; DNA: TGCGCCAGCAGCCAAGTCGGAGGGATCGGAGGTGAAAAACTGTTTTTT
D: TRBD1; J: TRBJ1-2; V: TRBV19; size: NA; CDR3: CASSIMMRQGYGYTF; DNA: TGTGCCAGTAGTATAATGATGAGACAGGGGTATGGCTACACCTTC
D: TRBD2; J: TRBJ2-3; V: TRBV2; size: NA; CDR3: CASSTSGGEYF; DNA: TGTGCCAGCAGTACTAGCGGGGGGGAGTATTTT
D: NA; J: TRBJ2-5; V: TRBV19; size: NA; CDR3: CASSMGRQETQYF; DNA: TGTGCCAGTAGTATGGGCAGGCAAGAGACCCAGTACTTC
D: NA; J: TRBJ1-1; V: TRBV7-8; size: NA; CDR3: CASSFRPGVANTEAFF; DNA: TGTGCCAGCAGCTTCCGACCGGGGGTCGCGAACACTGAAGCTTTCTTT
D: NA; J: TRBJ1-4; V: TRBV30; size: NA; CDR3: CASGLRDVKLFF; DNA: TGTGCCTCGGGACTGCGGGACGTAAAACTGTTTTTT
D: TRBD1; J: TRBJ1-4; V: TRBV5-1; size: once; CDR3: CASSLSGNRGQGEKLFF; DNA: TGCGCCAGCAGCTTGTCCGGGAACAGGGGGCAGGGTGAAAAACTGTTTTTT
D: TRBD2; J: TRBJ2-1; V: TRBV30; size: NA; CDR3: CALSGAYNEQFF; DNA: TGTGCCCTCAGCGGGGCCTACAATGAGCAGTTCTTC
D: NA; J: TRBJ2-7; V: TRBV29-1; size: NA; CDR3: CSVSRGGAGEQYF; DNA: TGCAGCGTGTCGAGGGGGGGGGCGGGCGAGCAGTACTTC
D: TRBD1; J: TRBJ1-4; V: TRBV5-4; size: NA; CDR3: CASSFPGQTLEKLFF; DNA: TGTGCCAGCAGCTTTCCGGGACAGACTTTAGAAAAACTGTTTTTT
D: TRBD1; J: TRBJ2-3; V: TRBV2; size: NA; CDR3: CASSPGQGAITDTQYF; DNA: TGTGCCAGCAGTCCGGGACAGGGGGCGATCACAGATACGCAGTATTTT
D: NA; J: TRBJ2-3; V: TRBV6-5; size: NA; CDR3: CASSDYDTDTQYF; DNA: TGTGCCAGCAGCGACTATGACACAGATACGCAGTATTTT
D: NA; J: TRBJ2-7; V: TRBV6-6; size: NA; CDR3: CASSVPSGVPGEQYF; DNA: TGTGCCAGCAGTGTGCCTTCAGGGGTCCCTGGCGAGCAGTACTTC
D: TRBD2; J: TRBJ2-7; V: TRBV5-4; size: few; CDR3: CASSSGGADSYEQYF; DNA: TGTGCCAGCAGCTCCGGGGGGGCGGACTCCTACGAGCAGTACTTC
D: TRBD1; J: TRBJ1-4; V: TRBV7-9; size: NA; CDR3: CASSPGQGGLSEKLFF; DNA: TGTGCCAGCAGTCCGGGACAGGGGGGTTTGAGTGAAAAACTGTTTTTT
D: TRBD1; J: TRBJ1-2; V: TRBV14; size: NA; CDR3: CASSHRQGWNAYGYTF; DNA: TGTGCCAGCAGCCACCGACAGGGCTGGAACGCCTATGGCTACACCTTC
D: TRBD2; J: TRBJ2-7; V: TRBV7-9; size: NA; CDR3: CASRQAGGRDEQYF; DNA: TGTGCCAGCAGGCAGGCGGGGGGCAGGGACGAGCAGTACTTC
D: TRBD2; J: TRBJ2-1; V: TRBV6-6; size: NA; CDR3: CASSPGTSFYERQFF; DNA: TGTGCCAGCAGTCCCGGGACTAGTTTTTATGAGAGGCAGTTCTTC
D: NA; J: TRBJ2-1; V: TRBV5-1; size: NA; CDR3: CASSGQGGRMNEQFF; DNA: TGCGCCAGCAGCGGACAGGGAGGGCGAATGAATGAGCAGTTCTTC
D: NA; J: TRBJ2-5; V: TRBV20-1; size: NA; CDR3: CSARDWATQYF; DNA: TGCAGTGCTAGAGATTGGGCGACCCAGTACTTC
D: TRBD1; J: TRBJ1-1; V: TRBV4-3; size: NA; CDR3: CASSRTGEDGEAFF; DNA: TGCGCCAGCAGCAGGACAGGGGAAGATGGTGAAGCTTTCTTT
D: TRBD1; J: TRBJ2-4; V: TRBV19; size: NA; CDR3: CASSLGWAGGTKNIQYF; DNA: TGTGCCAGTAGCCTAGGGTGGGCAGGGGGCACCAAAAACATTCAGTACTTC
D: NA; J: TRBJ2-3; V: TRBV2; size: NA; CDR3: CASSEAGASTDTQYF; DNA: TGTGCCAGCAGTGAAGCGGGGGCTAGTACAGATACGCAGTATTTT
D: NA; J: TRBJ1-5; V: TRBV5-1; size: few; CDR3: CASSLVAGADQPQHF; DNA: TGCGCCAGCAGCTTGGTGGCAGGGGCGGATCAGCCCCAGCATTTT
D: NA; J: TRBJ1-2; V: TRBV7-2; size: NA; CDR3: CASSLYQGLEGYTF; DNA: TGTGCCAGCAGCTTATACCAGGGGTTGGAGGGCTACACCTTC
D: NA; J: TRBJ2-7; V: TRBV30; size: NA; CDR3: CAWSHSTYEQYF; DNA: TGTGCCTGGAGTCACTCAACCTACGAGCAGTACTTC
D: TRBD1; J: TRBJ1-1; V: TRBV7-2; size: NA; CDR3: CASSSGQGAGTEAFF; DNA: TGTGCCAGCAGCTCCGGACAGGGGGCGGGCACTGAAGCTTTCTTT
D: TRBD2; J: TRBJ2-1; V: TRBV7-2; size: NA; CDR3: CASSRMASGYNEQFF; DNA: TGTGCCAGCAGCCGCATGGCTAGCGGCTACAATGAGCAGTTCTTC
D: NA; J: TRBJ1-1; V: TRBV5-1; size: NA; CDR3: CASSPWGETEAFF; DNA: TGCGCCAGCAGCCCCTGGGGGGAGACTGAAGCTTTCTTT
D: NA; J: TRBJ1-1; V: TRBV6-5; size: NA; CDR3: CASVGGSNTEAFF; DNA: TGTGCCAGCGTGGGGGGGAGTAACACTGAAGCTTTCTTT
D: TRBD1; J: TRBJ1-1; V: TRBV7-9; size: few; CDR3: CASSFGQGDTEAFF; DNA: TGTGCCAGCAGCTTCGGACAGGGAGACACTGAAGCTTTCTTT
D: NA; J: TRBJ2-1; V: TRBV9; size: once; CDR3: CASSPGSQYLDNEQFF; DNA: TGTGCCAGCAGCCCCGGATCACAGTATCTCGACAATGAGCAGTTCTTC
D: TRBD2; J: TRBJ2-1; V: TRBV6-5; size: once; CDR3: CASRGTSSYNEQFF; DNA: TGTGCCAGCAGAGGGACTAGCTCCTACAATGAGCAGTTCTTC
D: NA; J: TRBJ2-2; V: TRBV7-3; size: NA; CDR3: CASSPGETSNTGELFF; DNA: TGTGCCAGCAGCCCCGGGGAGACCTCGAACACCGGGGAGCTGTTTTTT